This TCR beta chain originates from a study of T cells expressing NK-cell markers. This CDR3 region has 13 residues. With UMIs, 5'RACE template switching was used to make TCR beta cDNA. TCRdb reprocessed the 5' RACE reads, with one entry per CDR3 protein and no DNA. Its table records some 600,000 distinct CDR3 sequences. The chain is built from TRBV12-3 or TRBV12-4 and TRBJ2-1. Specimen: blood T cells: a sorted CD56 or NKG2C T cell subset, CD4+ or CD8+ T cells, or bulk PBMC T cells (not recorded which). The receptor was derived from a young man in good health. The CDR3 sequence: CASSFARQREQFF.